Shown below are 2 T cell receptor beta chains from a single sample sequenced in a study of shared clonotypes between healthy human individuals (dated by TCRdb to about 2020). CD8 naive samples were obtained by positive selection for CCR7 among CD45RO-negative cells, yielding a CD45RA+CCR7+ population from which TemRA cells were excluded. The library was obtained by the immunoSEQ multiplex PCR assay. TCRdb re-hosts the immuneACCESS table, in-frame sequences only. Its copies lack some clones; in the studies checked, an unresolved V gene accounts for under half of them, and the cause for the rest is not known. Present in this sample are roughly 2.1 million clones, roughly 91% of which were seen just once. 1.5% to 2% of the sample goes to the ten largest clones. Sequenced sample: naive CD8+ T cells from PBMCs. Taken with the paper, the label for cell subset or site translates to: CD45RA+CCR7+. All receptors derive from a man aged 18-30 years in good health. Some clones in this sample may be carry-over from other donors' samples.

CDR3 amino acids: CASSAHPNEQFF. Here the CDR3 DNA reads TGTGCCAGCAGCGCCCATCCCAATGAGCAGTTCTTC. The chain links TRBV9 to TRBJ2-1; D gene unclear. Germline loops: CDR1 SGDLS, CDR2 YYNGEE. There are 12 residues in the CDR3. The V end lost 3 bases, the J end lost 6 bases, and 7 bases lay between the germline ends.

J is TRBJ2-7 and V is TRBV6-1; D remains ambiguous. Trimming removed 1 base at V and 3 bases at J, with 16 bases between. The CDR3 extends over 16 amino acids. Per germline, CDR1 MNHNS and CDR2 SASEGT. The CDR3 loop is CASSEEVLTADYEQYF. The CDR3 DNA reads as TGTGCCAGCAGTGAAGAAGTTCTCACAGCCGACTACGAGCAGTACTTC.